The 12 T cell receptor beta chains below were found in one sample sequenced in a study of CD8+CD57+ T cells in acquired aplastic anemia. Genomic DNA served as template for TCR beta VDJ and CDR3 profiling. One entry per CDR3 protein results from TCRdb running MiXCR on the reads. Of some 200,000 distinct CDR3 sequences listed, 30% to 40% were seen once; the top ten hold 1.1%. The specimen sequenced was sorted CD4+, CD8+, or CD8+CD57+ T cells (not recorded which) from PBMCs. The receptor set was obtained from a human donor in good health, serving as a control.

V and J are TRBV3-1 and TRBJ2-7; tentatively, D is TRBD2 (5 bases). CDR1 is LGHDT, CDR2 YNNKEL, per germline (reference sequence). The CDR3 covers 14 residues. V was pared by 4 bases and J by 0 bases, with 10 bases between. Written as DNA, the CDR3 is TGTGCCAGCAGCCGAGGGAGCAGCTCCTACGAGCAGTACTTC. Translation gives CASSRGSSSYEQYF.

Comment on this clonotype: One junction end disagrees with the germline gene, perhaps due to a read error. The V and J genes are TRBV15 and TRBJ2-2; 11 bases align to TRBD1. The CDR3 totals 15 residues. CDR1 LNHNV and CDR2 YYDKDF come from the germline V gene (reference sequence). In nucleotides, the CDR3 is TGTGCCACCAGCAGAGATCGCTTCAAGGACAGGGGGCTGTTTTTC. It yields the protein CATSRDRFKDRGLFF.

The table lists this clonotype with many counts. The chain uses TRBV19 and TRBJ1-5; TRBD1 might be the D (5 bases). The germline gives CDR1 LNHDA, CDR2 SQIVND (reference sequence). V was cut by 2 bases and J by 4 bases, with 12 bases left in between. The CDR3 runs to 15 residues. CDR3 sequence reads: CASSILFGGNQPQHF. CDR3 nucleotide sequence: TGTGCCAGTAGTATATTATTTGGGGGGAATCAGCCCCAGCATTTT.

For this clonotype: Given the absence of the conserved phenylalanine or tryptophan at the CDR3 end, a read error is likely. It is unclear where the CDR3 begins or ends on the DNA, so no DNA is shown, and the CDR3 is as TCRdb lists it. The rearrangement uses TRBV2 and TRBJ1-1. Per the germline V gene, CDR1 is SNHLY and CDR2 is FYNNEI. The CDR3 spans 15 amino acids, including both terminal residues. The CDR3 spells CASSEWRLNTEAFCL.

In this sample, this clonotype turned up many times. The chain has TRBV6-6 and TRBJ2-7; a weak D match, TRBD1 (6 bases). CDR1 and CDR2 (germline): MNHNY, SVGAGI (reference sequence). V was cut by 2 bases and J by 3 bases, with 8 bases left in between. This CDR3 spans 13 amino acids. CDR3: CASSYRGIYEQYF. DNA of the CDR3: TGTGCCAGCAGTTACAGGGGGATCTACGAGCAGTACTTC.

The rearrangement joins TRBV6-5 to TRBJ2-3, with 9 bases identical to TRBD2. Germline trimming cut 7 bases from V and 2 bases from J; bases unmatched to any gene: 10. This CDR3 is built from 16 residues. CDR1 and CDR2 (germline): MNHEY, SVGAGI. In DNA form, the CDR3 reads TGTGCCAGCACCTTACTCTTAGCGGGGGACACAGATACGCAGTATTTT. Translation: CASTLLLAGDTDTQYF.

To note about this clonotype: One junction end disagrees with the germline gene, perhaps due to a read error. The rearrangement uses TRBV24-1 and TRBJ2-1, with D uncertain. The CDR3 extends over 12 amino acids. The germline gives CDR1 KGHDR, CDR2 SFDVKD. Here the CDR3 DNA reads TGTGCCCCCAGTGATTACAACAGTGAGCAGTTCTTC. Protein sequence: CAPSDYNSEQFF.

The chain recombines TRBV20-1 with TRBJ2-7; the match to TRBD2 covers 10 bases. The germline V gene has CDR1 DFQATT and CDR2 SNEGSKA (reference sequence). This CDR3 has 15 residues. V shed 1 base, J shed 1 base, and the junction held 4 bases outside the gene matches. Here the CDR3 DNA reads TGCAGTGCTAGAGTCCGTAGCGGGGGGTCCTACGAGCAGTACTTC. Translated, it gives CSARVRSGGSYEQYF.

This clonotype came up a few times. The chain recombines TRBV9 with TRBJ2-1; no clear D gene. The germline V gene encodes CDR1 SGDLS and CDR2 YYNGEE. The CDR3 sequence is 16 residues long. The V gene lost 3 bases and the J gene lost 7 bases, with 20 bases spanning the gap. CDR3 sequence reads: CASSATGRNPKNEQFF. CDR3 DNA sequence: TGTGCCAGCAGCGCCACCGGGCGGAACCCGAAGAATGAGCAGTTCTTC.

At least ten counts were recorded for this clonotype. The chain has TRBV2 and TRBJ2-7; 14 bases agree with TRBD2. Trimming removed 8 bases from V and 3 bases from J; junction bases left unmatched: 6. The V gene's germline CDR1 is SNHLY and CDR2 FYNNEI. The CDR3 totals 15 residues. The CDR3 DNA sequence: TGTGCCAGCTACGTGGGACTAGCGGGAGTCTACGAGCAGTACTTC. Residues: CASYVGLAGVYEQYF.

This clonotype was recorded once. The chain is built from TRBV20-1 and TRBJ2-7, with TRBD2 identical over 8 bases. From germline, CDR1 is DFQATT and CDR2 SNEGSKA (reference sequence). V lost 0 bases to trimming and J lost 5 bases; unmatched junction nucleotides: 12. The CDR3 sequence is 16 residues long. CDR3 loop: CSARDGGAHLPHEQYF. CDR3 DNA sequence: TGCAGTGCTAGAGACGGGGGGGCGCATCTCCCCCACGAGCAGTACTTC.

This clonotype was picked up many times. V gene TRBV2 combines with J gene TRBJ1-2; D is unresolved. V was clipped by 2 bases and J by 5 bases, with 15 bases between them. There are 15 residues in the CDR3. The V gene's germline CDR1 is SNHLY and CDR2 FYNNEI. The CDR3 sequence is CASSERRTAGYGYTF. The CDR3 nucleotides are TGTGCCAGCAGTGAAAGGAGAACCGCTGGGTATGGCTACACCTTC. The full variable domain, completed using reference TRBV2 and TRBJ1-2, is EPEVTQTPSHQVTQMGQEVILRCVPISNHLYFYWYRQILGQKVEFLVSFYNNEISEKSEIFDDQFSVERPDGSNFTLKIRSTKLEDSAMYFCASSERRTAGYGYTFGSGTRLTVV.